What follows describes a single T cell receptor beta chain. The target antigen is unknown. The sample carries other DNA sequences with the same CDR3. These data come from a study of shared clonotypes between healthy human individuals. Points from the study as a whole: Some naive CD4 clonotypes, approximately 4.5%, turned up in common across a few donors. The study generally estimated greater richness for naive than memory subsets.

This table comes from immunoSEQ multiplex PCR, and its TCRdb copy is limited to in-frame clones, with some not included. The table includes roughly 2.5 million clones, around 94% detected once. Germline V gene data show CDR1 as KGHSH and CDR2 as LQKENI. V lost 3 bases and J 3 bases, leaving 2 bases between the germline ends. The CDR3 is 11 amino acids. Both subsets, CD45RA+ naive and CD45RA-negative memory, were split from the CD4+ cells. This chain links TRBV18 with TRBJ2-5; unclear D gene. This sequence originates from a man between 18 and 35 years old in good health. The sequencing input was naive CD4+ T cells sorted from blood. The subset here: CD45RA+ positively selected. Here the CDR3 DNA reads TGTGCCAGCTCACCGGAAGAGACCCAGTACTTC. This gives the protein CASSPEETQYF.